Below are 26 T cell receptor beta chains sequenced from a single sample in a study of T cells in Graves' hyperthyroidism and ophthalmopathy. Using RNA transcripts as the source, TCR beta CDR3 regions were amplified. HTBI primers were employed in a first-round RT-PCR of the TCR CDR3. TCRdb redid the calling of the multiplex PCR reads with MiXCR, one entry per CDR3 protein. This table has about 320,000 distinct CDR3 sequences, 16% appearing once. The specimen sequenced was blood. All receptors come from a man aged 25 to 40 with Graves' hyperthyroidism.

This clonotype has ten or more counts. This chain connects TRBV6-5 to TRBJ2-1; no reliable D call. V lost 0 bases and J lost 8, with 14 bases in between. The CDR3 is 15 amino acids. The germline V gene encodes CDR1 MNHEY and CDR2 SVGAGI. CDR3 sequence reads: CASSYSMELRDEQFF. In DNA form, the CDR3 reads TGTGCCAGCAGTTACTCGATGGAGTTGCGCGATGAGCAGTTCTTC.

This clonotype was detected a few times. The rearrangement joins TRBV9 to TRBJ1-6; no firm D call. This CDR3 is built from 13 residues. Per the germline V gene, CDR1 is SGDLS and CDR2 is YYNGEE. The V end was cut by 2 bases, the J end by 5 bases, with 5 bases between. CDR3 in amino acids: CASSVVDNSPLHF. The CDR3 nucleotides are TGTGCCAGCAGCGTGGTAGATAATTCACCCCTCCACTTT. The whole variable domain, remainder taken from reference TRBV9 and TRBJ1-6, is DSGVTQTPKHLITATGQRVTLRCSPRSGDLSVYWYQQSLDQGLQFLIQYYNGEERAKGNILERFSAQQFPDLHSELNLSSLELGDSALYFCASSVVDNSPLHFGNGTRLTVT.

The J gene is TRBJ2-7, the V gene TRBV6-5, with D maybe TRBD2 (6 bases). V lost 2 bases and J 0 bases, leaving 11 bases between the germline ends. CDR1 and CDR2 (germline): MNHEY, SVGAGI. CDR3 length: 15 amino acids. CDR3 region: CASSYGGVLSYEQYF. DNA for the CDR3: TGTGCCAGCAGTTACGGAGGGGTTCTCTCCTACGAGCAGTACTTC.

This clonotype came up many times. The rearrangement joins TRBV11-2 to TRBJ2-1; D unresolved. V was cut by 0 bases and J by 7 bases, with 13 bases left in between. This CDR3 region has 15 residues. The germline gives CDR1 SGHAT, CDR2 FQNNGV. The CDR3 DNA reads as TGTGCCAGCAGCTTAGATATCGGCCAGCTAAATGAGCAGTTCTTC. Residues: CASSLDIGQLNEQFF.

DNA for the CDR3: TGCGCCAGCAGCTTGGGCGTTGGTGAAGCTTTCTTT. Translated, it gives CASSLGVGEAFF. The chain couples TRBV5-1 to TRBJ1-1; D unresolved. The CDR3 is 12 amino acids. Germline loops: CDR1 SGHRS, CDR2 YFSETQ. V was cut by 0 bases and J by 7 bases, with 7 bases left in between. The whole variable domain, remainder taken from reference TRBV5-1 and TRBJ1-1, is KAGVTQTPRYLIKTRGQQVTLSCSPISGHRSVSWYQQTPGQGLQFLFEYFSETQRNKGNFPGRFSGRQFSNSRSEMNVSTLELGDSALYLCASSLGVGEAFFGQGTRLTVV.

This clonotype was seen only a few times. The chain uses TRBV24-1 and TRBJ1-4, with a weak D call TRBD1 (5 bases). Germline-derived CDR1 and CDR2 are KGHDR and SFDVKD. V gave up 3 bases and J gave up 0 bases, with 13 bases separating them. This CDR3 is built from 17 residues. The CDR3 region is CATSDGWDDATNEKLFF. CDR3 sequence (DNA): TGTGCCACCAGTGATGGCTGGGACGACGCAACTAATGAAAAACTGTTTTTT.

This clonotype was seen many times. In DNA, the CDR3 is TGTGCCAGCAGTTTCGACAGGATGAAGGGCTACACCTTC. It codes for CASSFDRMKGYTF. The chain has TRBV12-3 or TRBV12-4 and TRBJ1-2; tentative D call: TRBD1 (6 bases). This CDR3 spans 13 amino acids. V was pared by 3 bases and J by 8 bases, with 13 bases between.

This clonotype was seen ten or more times. This sequence joins TRBV27 and TRBJ2-3, with D maybe TRBD2 (5 bases). V was cut by 4 bases and J by 8 bases, with 10 bases left in between. Germline V gene sequence: CDR1 MNHEY, CDR2 SMNVEV (reference sequence). CDR3 length: 12 residues. CDR3 sequence (DNA): TGTGCCAGCAGTTCCCTCGCGGGTACGCAGTATTTT. The encoded protein is CASSSLAGTQYF.

The chain couples TRBV11-2 to TRBJ2-7, with no clear D. The ends were cut back, 5 bases at V and 1 base at J, with 15 bases in the middle. The CDR3 has 15 amino acids. Germline V CDR1 and CDR2: SGHAT, FQNNGV. The CDR3 reads CASSGTRIPSYEQYF. In DNA, the CDR3 is TGTGCCAGCAGCGGAACACGGATACCGTCCTACGAGCAGTACTTC.

The chain has TRBV2 and TRBJ2-2, with TRBD1 matching over 7 bases. The CDR3 length is 14 residues. Losses at the gene ends were 6 bases for V and 5 bases for J; bases not matched to a gene: 6. Germline V gene sequence: CDR1 SNHLY, CDR2 FYNNEI. The CDR3 DNA reads TGTGCCAGCAGGAAGGGGACAGTAACCGGGGAGCTGTTTTTT. Translation gives CASRKGTVTGELFF.

This clonotype was recorded a few times. This chain joins TRBV4-2 and TRBJ2-1; 7 positions agree with TRBD2. The CDR3 consists of 19 residues. The trim removed 2 bases at V and 3 bases at J, leaving 16 bases unmatched. Germline CDR1 is LGHNA and CDR2 is YNFKEQ. DNA of the CDR3: TGTGCCAGCAGCCAATCTTTCCCAGGGAGGGCCGACTTCTACAATGAGCAGTTCTTC. It yields the protein CASSQSFPGRADFYNEQFF.

This clonotype was observed many times. V gene TRBV12-3 or TRBV12-4 combines with J gene TRBJ2-3; 7 bases are shared with TRBD2. V gave up 7 bases and J gave up 0 bases; unmatched junction bases: 16. CDR3 length: 18 residues. The DNA for the CDR3 is TGTGCCAGCACCTTTCTCAGATTTATCGGGGGGAGCACAGATACGCAGTATTTT. It is translated as CASTFLRFIGGSTDTQYF.

This clonotype has just a few counts. Since the CDR3 does not end with the conserved phenylalanine or tryptophan, this likely comes from a read error. This chain joins TRBV10-3 and TRBJ1-1; D is unclear. Looked up from germline, CDR1 is ENHRY and CDR2 is SYGVKD. V lost 6 bases to trimming and J lost 4 bases, with 12 bases between them. The CDR3 consists of 13 residues. CDR3 region: CAIRLDPGTEAFL. The CDR3, as DNA: TGTGCCATCAGACTGGACCCGGGCACTGAAGCTTTCCTT.

There are a few counts of this clonotype. This rearrangement joins TRBV6-1 to TRBJ1-2; 8 bases agree with TRBD1. Germline CDR1 reads MNHNS; CDR2 reads SASEGT. The CDR3 has 14 amino acids. V lost 7 bases, J lost 2 bases, and 6 bases stayed unmatched. The CDR3 loop reads CASNPRGLNYGYTF. As DNA, the CDR3 is TGTGCCAGCAACCCCAGGGGGCTGAACTATGGCTACACCTTC.

This chain joins TRBV5-4 and TRBJ2-7; D ambiguous. The length of the CDR3 is 13 residues. CDR1 and CDR2 from the germline V gene are SGHNT and YYREEE (reference sequence). V was cut by 5 bases and J by 3 bases, with 12 bases left in between. DNA for the CDR3: TGTGCCAGCAGTTTTGCAGGAAACTACGAGCAGTACTTC. It codes for CASSFAGNYEQYF.

This clonotype was detected many times. The chain couples TRBV10-2 to TRBJ2-3, with 7 bases matching TRBD1. The CDR3 is 14 amino acids. The junction had 3 bases not matched to a gene; V was cut back by 3 bases and J by 3 bases. CDR1 and CDR2 (germline): WSHSY, SAAADI. CDR3 coding DNA: TGCGCCAGCAGTGAACAGGGGTCAACAGATACGCAGTATTTT. Its translation: CASSEQGSTDTQYF.

The rearrangement links TRBV10-3 to TRBJ2-7; D is unclear. This CDR3 is 12 amino acids long. The V and J ends lost 0 bases and 6 bases respectively, with 6 bases between them. Germline CDR1 reads ENHRY; CDR2 reads SYGVKD. CDR3 sequence reads: CAISESRREQYF. The CDR3 bases are TGTGCCATCAGTGAGTCGAGGCGCGAGCAGTACTTC.

This clonotype was counted only a few times. The J gene is TRBJ2-7, the V gene TRBV6-1, with D possibly called TRBD1 or TRBD2 (6 bases each). V was cut by 7 bases and J by 5 bases, with 12 bases left in between. The length of the CDR3 is 12 residues. Germline V gene sequence: CDR1 MNHNS, CDR2 SASEGT. CDR3 amino acids: CASIGGGDEQYF. CDR3 DNA sequence: TGTGCCAGCATCGGGGGCGGGGACGAGCAGTACTTC.

This clonotype was recorded a few times. The gene calls are TRBV5-1 and TRBJ2-3; 7 nucleotides line up with TRBD2. The germline gives CDR1 SGHRS, CDR2 YFSETQ. Unmatched junction bases numbered 3, after V lost 0 bases and J lost 2 bases. The CDR3 is 15 amino acids. The DNA for the CDR3 is TGCGCCAGCAGCTTGGATACTAGCGTCACAGATACGCAGTATTTT. It codes for CASSLDTSVTDTQYF.

Many counts were recorded for this clonotype. The V and J genes are TRBV28 and TRBJ2-7; D remains unclear. The CDR3 runs 13 residues. V lost 4 bases to trimming and J lost 0 bases, with 7 bases between them. CDR1 and CDR2 from the germline V gene are MDHEN and SYDVKM. The CDR3: CASSYTNSYEQYF. CDR3 nucleotide sequence: TGTGCCAGCAGTTATACCAACTCCTACGAGCAGTACTTC.

The rearrangement joins TRBV6-5 to TRBJ2-1, with 8 bases aligning to TRBD2. Germline CDR1 reads MNHEY; CDR2 reads SVGAGI. CDR3 length: 16 amino acids. Losses at the gene ends were 0 bases for V and 9 bases for J; bases not matched to a gene: 10. CDR3 in DNA: TGTGCCAGCAGTTACTCCGGGACTAGGAAGGGAGGTGAGCAGTTCTTC. Amino acid sequence: CASSYSGTRKGGEQFF.

This clonotype was found many times. The rearrangement joins TRBV2 to TRBJ1-3; maybe TRBD1 (5 bases). The length of the CDR3 is 14 residues. The germline V and J ends were trimmed by 5 bases and 4 bases, with 12 bases remaining between them. Per germline, CDR1 SNHLY and CDR2 FYNNEI. The CDR3 nucleotides are TGTGCCAGCAGTCATCCGGGACTCGGAAACACCATATATTTT. It encodes CASSHPGLGNTIYF.

Worth noting for this clonotype: The junction differs from germline at one of its ends, possibly a read error. The chain joins TRBV27 to TRBJ1-2; D is uncertain. Germline-derived CDR1 and CDR2 are MNHEY and SMNVEV (reference sequence). The CDR3 spans 14 residues. CDR3 coding DNA: TGTGCCGGCAGTTTGTACGGCCAGATCGATGGCTACACCTTC. This codes for CAGSLYGQIDGYTF.

This clonotype was seen repeatedly, ten times or more. The chain combines TRBV30 with TRBJ2-2; D possibly corresponds to TRBD2 (5 bases). V lost 2 bases and J 6 bases, leaving 10 bases between the germline ends. The germline V gene has CDR1 GTSNPN and CDR2 SVGIG (reference sequence). CDR3 length: 13 amino acids. The CDR3 sequence is CAWSPTRPGELFF. DNA of the CDR3: TGTGCCTGGAGTCCTACTAGACCCGGGGAGCTGTTTTTT.

This clonotype was seen many times. The chain is built from TRBV5-1 and TRBJ2-1; D is unclear. Germline-derived CDR1 and CDR2 are SGHRS and YFSETQ. With 4 bases removed from V and 0 bases from J, the gap between germline ends came to 14 bases. The CDR3 is 16 residues long. The CDR3: CASSLVLRSSYNEQFF. The CDR3 nucleotides are TGCGCCAGCAGCCTGGTTCTGCGGAGCTCCTACAATGAGCAGTTCTTC. Together with reference TRBV5-1 and TRBJ2-1, the CDR3 gives the full variable domain: KAGVTQTPRYLIKTRGQQVTLSCSPISGHRSVSWYQQTPGQGLQFLFEYFSETQRNKGNFPGRFSGRQFSNSRSEMNVSTLELGDSALYLCASSLVLRSSYNEQFFGPGTRLTVL.

This clonotype was counted ten times or more. The CDR3: CASSEKIWTDVNSPLHF. The CDR3 bases are TGTGCCAGCAGCGAGAAGATCTGGACAGACGTAAATTCACCCCTCCACTTT. The chain couples TRBV3-1 to TRBJ1-6; D is possibly TRBD1 (6 bases). The CDR3 length is 17 residues. Trimming took off 5 bases at V and 7 bases at J, with 21 bases between the two ends. Germline V gives CDR1 LGHDT, CDR2 YNNKEL (reference sequence). Variable domain in full (rest from reference TRBV3-1 and TRBJ1-6): DTAVSQTPKYLVTQMGNDKSIKCEQNLGHDTMYWYKQDSKKFLKIMFSYNNKELIINETVPNRFSPKSPDKAHLNLHINSLELGDSAVYFCASSEKIWTDVNSPLHFGNGTRLTVT.